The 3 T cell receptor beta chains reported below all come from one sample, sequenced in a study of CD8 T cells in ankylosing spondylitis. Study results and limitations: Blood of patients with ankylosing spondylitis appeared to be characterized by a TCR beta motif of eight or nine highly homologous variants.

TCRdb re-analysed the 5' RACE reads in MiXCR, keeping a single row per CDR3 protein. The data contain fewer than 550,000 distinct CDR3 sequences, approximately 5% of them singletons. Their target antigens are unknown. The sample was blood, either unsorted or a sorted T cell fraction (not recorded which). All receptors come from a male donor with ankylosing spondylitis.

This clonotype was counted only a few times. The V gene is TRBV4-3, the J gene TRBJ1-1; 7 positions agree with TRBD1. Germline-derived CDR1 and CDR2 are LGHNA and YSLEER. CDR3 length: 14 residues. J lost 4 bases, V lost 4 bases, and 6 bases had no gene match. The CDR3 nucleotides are TGCGCCAGCAGCCTAGGACAGGTAGGCACTGAAGCTTTCTTT. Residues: CASSLGQVGTEAFF.

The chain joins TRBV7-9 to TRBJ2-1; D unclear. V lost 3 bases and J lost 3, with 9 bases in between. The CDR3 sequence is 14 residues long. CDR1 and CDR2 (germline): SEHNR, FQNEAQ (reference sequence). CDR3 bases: TGTGCCAGCAGCTTCCCGTCAGACTACAATGAGCAGTTCTTC. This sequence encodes CASSFPSDYNEQFF. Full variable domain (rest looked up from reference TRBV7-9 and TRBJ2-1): DTGVSQNPRHKITKRGQNVTFRCDPISEHNRLYWYRQTLGQGPEFLTYFQNEAQLEKSRLLSDRFSAERPKGSFSTLEIQRTEQGDSAMYLCASSFPSDYNEQFFGPGTRLTVL.

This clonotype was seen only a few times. The CDR3 reads CASSQAGTIREKLFF. The DNA of the CDR3 is TGCGCCAGCAGCCAAGCCGGGACAATCCGGGAAAAACTGTTTTTT. The chain carries TRBV4-3 and TRBJ1-4; weak D call: TRBD1 (6 bases). Germline values: CDR1 LGHNA, CDR2 YSLEER. CDR3 length: 15 residues. V shed 1 base and J shed 8 bases, with 14 bases lying between them.